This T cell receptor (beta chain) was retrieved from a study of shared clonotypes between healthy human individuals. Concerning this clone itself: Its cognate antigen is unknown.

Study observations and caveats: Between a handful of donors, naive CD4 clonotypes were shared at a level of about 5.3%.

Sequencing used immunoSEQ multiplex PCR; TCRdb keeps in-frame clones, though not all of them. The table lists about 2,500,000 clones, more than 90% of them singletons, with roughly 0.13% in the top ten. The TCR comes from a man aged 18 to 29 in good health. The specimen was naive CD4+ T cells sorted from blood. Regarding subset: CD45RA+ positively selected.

The CDR3: CASSQDGRRDTGELFF. The CDR3 coding sequence is TGCGCCAGCAGCCAAGATGGGAGAAGGGACACCGGGGAGCTGTTTTTT. The V call is TRBV4-1, the J call TRBJ2-2, with a tentative D call TRBD2 (5 bases). Germline CDR1 is MGHRA and CDR2 is YSYEKL. Between the trimmed V and J ends, which lost 0 bases and 3 bases, there was a span of 11 bases. The CDR3 totals 16 residues.